This T cell receptor beta chain was found in a study of blood T cell repertoires in COVID-19. Generated by immunoSEQ multiplex PCR, the TCRdb table keeps only in-frame clones and is missing some. The sample holds approximately 260,000 clones, about 80% seen once. Remarks on this clone: This same CDR3 is encoded by further DNA sequences in the sample.

This clonotype was sampled from a woman of 80 years or more with active or convalescent COVID-19. Sequences were obtained from peripheral blood.

The CDR3 loop reads CASSLVQGYEQYF. For the CDR3, the DNA is TGCGCCAGCAGCTTGGTACAGGGTTACGAGCAGTACTTC. The chain uses TRBV5-1 and TRBJ2-7, with a weak D call TRBD1 (6 bases). The CDR3 sequence is 13 residues long. Trimming removed 0 bases at V and 4 bases at J, with 8 bases between. Per germline, CDR1 SGHRS and CDR2 YFSETQ.